This section outlines one TCR beta chain sequence together with its context. Libraries were prepared by immunoSEQ multiplex PCR; TCRdb keeps only in-frame clonotypes and omits some of them. The sample yields about 160,000 clones, roughly 87% seen once. Ages ranged from about 18 to 100 years, with residence in 20 to 30 US areas. Assignments of participants to cohorts depended upon their own reported clinical history. The entry originates in a study of blood T cell repertoires in COVID-19. At the level of the study: Sources were T cells, B-cell-depleted T cells, or PBMCs; the material itself was cDNA or gDNA.

Germline V gene data show CDR1 as MNHEY and CDR2 as SMNVEV (reference sequence). The CDR3 sequence is 15 residues long. Trimming removed 5 bases at V and 4 bases at J, with 17 bases between. The TCR was taken from a woman in her fifties or sixties who had recovered from COVID-19. Material: PBMCs or T cells enriched from blood (not recorded which). The V and J genes are TRBV27 and TRBJ2-5, with a possible D match to TRBD2 (7 bases). The CDR3 region has the DNA TGTGCCAGCAGTCCCTCTGGGGAGGGGGGAGAGACCCAGTACTTC. This sequence encodes CASSPSGEGGETQYF.